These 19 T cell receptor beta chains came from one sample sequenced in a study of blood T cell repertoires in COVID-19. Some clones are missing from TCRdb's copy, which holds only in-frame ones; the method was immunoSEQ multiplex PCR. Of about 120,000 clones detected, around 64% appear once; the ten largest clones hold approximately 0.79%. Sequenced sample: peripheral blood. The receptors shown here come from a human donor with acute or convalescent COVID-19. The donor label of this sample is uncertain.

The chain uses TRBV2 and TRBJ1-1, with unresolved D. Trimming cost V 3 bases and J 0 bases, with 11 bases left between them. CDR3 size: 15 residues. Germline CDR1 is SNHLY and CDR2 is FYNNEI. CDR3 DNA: TGTGCCAGCAGTGAGAACGGACTAATGAACACTGAAGCTTTCTTT. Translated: CASSENGLMNTEAFF.

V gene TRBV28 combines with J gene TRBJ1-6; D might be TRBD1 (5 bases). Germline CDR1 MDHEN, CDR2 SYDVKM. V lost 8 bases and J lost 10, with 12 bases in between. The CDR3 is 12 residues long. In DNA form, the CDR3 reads TGTGCCAGCTCTACAGGACGGTCACCCCTCCACTTT. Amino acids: CASSTGRSPLHF.

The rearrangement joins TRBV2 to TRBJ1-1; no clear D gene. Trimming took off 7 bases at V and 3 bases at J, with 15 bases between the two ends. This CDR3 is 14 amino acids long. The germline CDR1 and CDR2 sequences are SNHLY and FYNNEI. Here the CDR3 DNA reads TGTGCCAGCAAGCCCTTTACCGGGGACACTGAAGCTTTCTTT. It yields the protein CASKPFTGDTEAFF.

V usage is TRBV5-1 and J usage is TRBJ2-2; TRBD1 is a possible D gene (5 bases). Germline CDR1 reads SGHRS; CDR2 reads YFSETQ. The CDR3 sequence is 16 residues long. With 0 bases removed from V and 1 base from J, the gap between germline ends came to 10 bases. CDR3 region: CASSLAHRGNTGELFF. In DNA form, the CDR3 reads TGCGCCAGCAGCTTGGCCCATAGGGGGAACACCGGGGAGCTGTTTTTT.

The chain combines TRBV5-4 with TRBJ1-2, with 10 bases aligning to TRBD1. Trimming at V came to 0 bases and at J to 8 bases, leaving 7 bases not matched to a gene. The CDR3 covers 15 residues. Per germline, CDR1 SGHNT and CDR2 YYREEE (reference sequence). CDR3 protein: CASSLGQGAREGYTF. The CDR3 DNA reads TGTGCCAGCAGCTTGGGACAGGGGGCACGAGAGGGCTACACCTTC.

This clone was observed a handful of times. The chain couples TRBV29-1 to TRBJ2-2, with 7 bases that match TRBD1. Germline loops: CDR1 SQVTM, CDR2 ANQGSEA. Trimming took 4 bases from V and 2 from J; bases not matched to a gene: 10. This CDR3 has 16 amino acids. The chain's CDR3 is CSVVGPGGFNTGELFF. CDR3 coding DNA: TGCAGCGTTGTAGGGCCAGGGGGTTTTAACACCGGGGAGCTGTTTTTT.

CDR3 DNA sequence: TGTGCCAGCAGCCAGGTCAGGTACTTCGAGCAGTACGTC. This encodes CASSQVRYFEQYV. V is TRBV3-1 (or the pseudogene TRBV3-2) and J is TRBJ2-7, with D unresolved. CDR1 is LGHDT, CDR2 YNNKEL, per germline (reference sequence). V was shortened by 3 bases and J by 6 bases, with 12 bases between the two germline ends. The CDR3 contains 13 residues.

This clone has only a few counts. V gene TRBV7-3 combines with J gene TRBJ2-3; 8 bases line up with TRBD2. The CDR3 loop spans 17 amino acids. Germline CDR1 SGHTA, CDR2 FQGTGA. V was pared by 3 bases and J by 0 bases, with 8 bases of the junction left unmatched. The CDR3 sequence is CASSLGGGPISTDTQYF. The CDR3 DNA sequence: TGTGCCAGCAGCTTGGGCGGGGGGCCCATTAGCACAGATACGCAGTATTTT.

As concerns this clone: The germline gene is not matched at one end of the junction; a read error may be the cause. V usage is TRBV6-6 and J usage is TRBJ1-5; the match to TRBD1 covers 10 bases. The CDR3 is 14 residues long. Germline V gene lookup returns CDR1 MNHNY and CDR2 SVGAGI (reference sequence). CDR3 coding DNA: TGTGCCAGCCATGTGACAGGGGGCAAACAGCCCCAGCATTTT. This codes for CASHVTGGKQPQHF.

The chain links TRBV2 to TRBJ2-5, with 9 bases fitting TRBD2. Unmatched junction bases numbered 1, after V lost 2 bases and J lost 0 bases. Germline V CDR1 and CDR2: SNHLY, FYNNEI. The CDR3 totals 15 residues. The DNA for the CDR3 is TGTGCCAGCAGTGAACTAGCGGGGTACCAAGAGACCCAGTACTTC. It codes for CASSELAGYQETQYF.

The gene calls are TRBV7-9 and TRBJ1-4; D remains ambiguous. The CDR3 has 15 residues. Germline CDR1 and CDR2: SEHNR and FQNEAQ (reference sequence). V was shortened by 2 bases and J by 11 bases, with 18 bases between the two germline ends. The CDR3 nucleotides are TGTGCCAGCAGCTTACCCCCGCGCATGGGAGCCAAACTGTTTTTT. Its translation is CASSLPPRMGAKLFF.

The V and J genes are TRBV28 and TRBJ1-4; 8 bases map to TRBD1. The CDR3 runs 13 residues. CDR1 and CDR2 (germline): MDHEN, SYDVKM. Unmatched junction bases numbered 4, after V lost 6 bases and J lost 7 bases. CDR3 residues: CASRTGGTEKLFF. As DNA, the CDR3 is TGTGCCAGCAGAACAGGGGGGACTGAAAAACTGTTTTTT.

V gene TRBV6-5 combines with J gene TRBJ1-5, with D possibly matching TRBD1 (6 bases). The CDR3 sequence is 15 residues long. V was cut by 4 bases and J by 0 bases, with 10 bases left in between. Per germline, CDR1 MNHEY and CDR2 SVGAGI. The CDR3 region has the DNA TGTGCCAGCAGTTCCCTGGACAGTAGCAATCAGCCCCAGCATTTT. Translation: CASSSLDSSNQPQHF.

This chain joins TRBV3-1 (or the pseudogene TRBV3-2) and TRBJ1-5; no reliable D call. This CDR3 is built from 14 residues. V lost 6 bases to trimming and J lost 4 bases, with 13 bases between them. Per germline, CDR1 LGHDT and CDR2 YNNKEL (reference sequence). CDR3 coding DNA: TGTGCCAGCAGTCTCAGCAGAGGGAATCAGCCCCAGCATTTT. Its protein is CASSLSRGNQPQHF.

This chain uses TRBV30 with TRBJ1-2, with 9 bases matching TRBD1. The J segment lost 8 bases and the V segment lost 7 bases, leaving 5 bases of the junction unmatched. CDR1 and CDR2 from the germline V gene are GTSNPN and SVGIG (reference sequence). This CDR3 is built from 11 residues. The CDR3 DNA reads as TGTGCCTCGGACAGGGGAGGAGGCTACACCTTC. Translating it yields CASDRGGGYTF.

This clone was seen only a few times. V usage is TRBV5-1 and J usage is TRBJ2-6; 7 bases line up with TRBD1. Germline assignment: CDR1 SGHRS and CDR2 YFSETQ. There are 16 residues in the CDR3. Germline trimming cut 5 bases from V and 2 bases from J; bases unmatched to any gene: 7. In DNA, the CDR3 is TGCGCCAGCAGATTCGTTGACAGGGCTGGGGCCAACGTCCTGACTTTC. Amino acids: CASRFVDRAGANVLTF.

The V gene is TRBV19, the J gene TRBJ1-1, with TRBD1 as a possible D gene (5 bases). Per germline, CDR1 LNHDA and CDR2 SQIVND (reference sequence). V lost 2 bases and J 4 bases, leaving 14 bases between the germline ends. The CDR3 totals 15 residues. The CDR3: CASSIWRGVGTEAFF. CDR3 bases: TGTGCCAGTAGTATATGGAGGGGAGTCGGCACTGAAGCTTTCTTT.

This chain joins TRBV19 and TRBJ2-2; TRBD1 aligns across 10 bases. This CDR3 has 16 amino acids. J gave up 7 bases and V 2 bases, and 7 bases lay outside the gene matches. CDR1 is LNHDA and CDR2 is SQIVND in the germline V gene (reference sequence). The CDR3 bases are TGTGCCAGTAGTATACAAGGACAGGGGGTGAGCGGGGAGCTGTTTTTT. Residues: CASSIQGQGVSGELFF.

CDR3 nucleotide sequence: TGTGCCAGCAGTTCAACAGGGATGGGCGAGACCCAGTACTTC. Translated: CASSSTGMGETQYF. The chain is built from TRBV5-5 and TRBJ2-5; tentatively, D is TRBD1 (6 bases). The length of the CDR3 is 14 residues. Germline CDR1 SGHKS, CDR2 YYEKEE (reference sequence). Trimming shortened V by 5 bases and J by 5 bases, and 16 bases separated the two germline ends. The full variable domain, in which reference TRBV5-5 and TRBJ2-5 provide the parts outside the CDR3, is DAGVTQSPTHLIKTRGQQVTLRCSPISGHKSVSWYQQVLGQGPQFIFQYYEKEERGRGNFPDRFSARQFPNYSSELNVNALLLGDSALYLCASSSTGMGETQYFGPGTRLLVL.